The 30 T cell receptor beta chains below come from one sample, sequenced in a study of T cell responses to AZD1222 COVID-19 vaccine (dated by TCRdb to about 2021). The library relied on the immunoSEQ multiplex PCR assay. Here the immuneACCESS table is served through TCRdb, limited to in-frame sequences with V and J called. Missing clones are a known gap in these copies; in checked studies unresolved V genes cover under half, and the rest lacks a known reason. A total of some 100,000 clones appear in this sample, 86% of them only once. The ten largest clones take up roughly 18% of the sample. The time point label corresponds to: about 28 days (+/-7) after the second vaccine dose. Specimen: peripheral blood, collected 28 days after the second AZD1222 dose. Receptor source: an adult who received the AZD1222 COVID-19 vaccine.

The chain joins TRBV2 to TRBJ1-2; weak D call: TRBD1 (5 bases). V was cut by 6 bases and J by 2 bases, with 16 bases left in between. This CDR3 has 15 residues. CDR1 and CDR2 (germline): SNHLY, FYNNEI. CDR3 amino acids: CASRQLVGTNYGYTF. The CDR3 coding sequence is TGTGCCAGCAGGCAATTGGTGGGGACGAACTATGGCTACACCTTC.

The chain employs TRBV21-1 and TRBJ2-7. TRBV21-1 is reported as a pseudogene. This CDR3 is built from 16 residues. The DNA of the CDR3 is TGTGCCAGCAGCAAAGCGGGGGGACAAGGGTCCCGCGAGCAGTACTTC. It yields the protein CASSKAGGQGSREQYF.

The chain links TRBV7-9 to TRBJ1-1; D ambiguous. CDR1 and CDR2 (germline): SEHNR, FQNEAQ (reference sequence). The CDR3 covers 14 residues. V was pared by 4 bases and J by 1 base, with 10 bases between. CDR3 bases: TGTGCCAGCAGCTGGAAGATGCGGAACACTGAAGCTTTCTTT. Residues: CASSWKMRNTEAFF.

The V gene is TRBV28, the J gene TRBJ1-2; D not certain. V lost 8 bases to trimming and J lost 5 bases, with 21 bases between them. Per germline, CDR1 MDHEN and CDR2 SYDVKM. The CDR3 loop spans 15 amino acids. The CDR3 region is CASCPHLAGRYGYTF. As DNA, the CDR3 is TGTGCCAGCTGCCCCCACCTCGCAGGCAGATATGGCTACACCTTC.

The chain combines TRBV19 with TRBJ2-7; possible D gene TRBD2, 6 bases. The CDR3 runs 13 residues. Germline lookup yields CDR1 LNHDA and CDR2 SQIVND (reference sequence). Trimming cost V 2 bases and J 4 bases, with 9 bases left between them. CDR3 sequence reads: CASSIKREYEQYF. CDR3 bases: TGTGCCAGTAGTATAAAACGGGAGTACGAGCAGTACTTC.

Of note for this clone: This same CDR3 is encoded by further DNA sequences in the sample. This rearrangement joins TRBV27 to TRBJ2-2; TRBD2 matches at 13 bases. Germline V gene lookup returns CDR1 MNHEY and CDR2 SMNVEV (reference sequence). CDR3 length: 16 residues. V lost 6 bases to trimming and J lost 3 bases; unmatched junction nucleotides: 4. CDR3 DNA sequence: TGTGCCAGCAGCTGGACTAGCGGGGGCTACACCGGGGAGCTGTTTTTT. It yields the protein CASSWTSGGYTGELFF.

The chain employs TRBV7-9 and TRBJ1-1; 7 nucleotides align to TRBD1. The trim removed 5 bases at V and 1 base at J, leaving 10 bases unmatched. This CDR3 is 16 amino acids long. Looked up from germline, CDR1 is SEHNR and CDR2 is FQNEAQ (reference sequence). CDR3 region: CASSRGRGLWNTEAFF. CDR3 DNA sequence: TGTGCCAGCAGCCGCGGCAGGGGGTTGTGGAACACTGAAGCTTTCTTT.

The chain employs TRBV27 and TRBJ1-1; no reliable D call. The CDR3 runs to 18 residues. Germline lookup yields CDR1 MNHEY and CDR2 SMNVEV (reference sequence). The V end was cut by 0 bases, the J end by 3 bases, with 20 bases between. The CDR3 reads CASSLSGIRVWFDTEAFF. In DNA, the CDR3 is TGTGCCAGCAGTTTATCGGGAATCCGAGTCTGGTTCGACACTGAAGCTTTCTTT.

The chain links TRBV7-2 to TRBJ2-5; D remains ambiguous. Germline CDR1 and CDR2: SGHTA and FQGNSA. This CDR3 region has 14 residues. The ends were cut back, 1 base at V and 0 bases at J, with 6 bases in the middle. The CDR3 DNA follows: TGTGCCAGCAGCTTAGGAAAACACCAAGAGACCCAGTACTTC. This sequence encodes CASSLGKHQETQYF.

The chain combines TRBV6-1 with TRBJ1-2, with D unresolved. V was cut by 2 bases and J by 3 bases, with 7 bases left in between. The length of the CDR3 is 13 residues. CDR1 and CDR2 from the germline V gene are MNHNS and SASEGT. The CDR3 DNA reads TGTGCCAGCAGTGAACAAGGTGACTATGGCTACACCTTC. Protein product: CASSEQGDYGYTF.

The chain has TRBV30 and TRBJ1-1, with a weak D call TRBD1 (6 bases). Trimming stripped 5 bases from V and 5 bases from J, with 15 bases between. CDR1 GTSNPN and CDR2 SVGIG come from the germline V gene (reference sequence). The CDR3 is 13 amino acids. The CDR3 DNA reads TGTGCCTGGGACACAGGGAGAAAGACTGAAGCTTTCTTT. It translates to CAWDTGRKTEAFF.

The V call is TRBV7-9, the J call TRBJ2-5, with 11 bases matching TRBD1. From germline, CDR1 is SEHNR and CDR2 FQNEAQ (reference sequence). The CDR3 covers 14 residues. The V segment lost 10 bases and the J segment 5 bases; nucleotides outside the gene matches: 9. The CDR3 bases are TGTGCCACCACCAGGGACAGGGGGTCTGAGACCCAGTACTTC. It translates to CATTRDRGSETQYF.

The chain joins TRBV7-2 to TRBJ2-3; D possibly corresponds to TRBD2 (6 bases). Germline CDR1 SGHTA, CDR2 FQGNSA. The CDR3 has 14 residues. The V end lost 0 bases, the J end lost 6 bases, and 10 bases lay between the germline ends. Here the CDR3 reads CASSLAGGSDTQYF. CDR3 sequence (DNA): TGTGCCAGCAGCTTAGCGGGAGGTAGCGATACGCAGTATTTT.

This chain's CDR3 is CASSLGQGGTEAFF. The DNA for the CDR3 is TGTGCCAGCAGCTTGGGACAGGGAGGCACTGAAGCTTTCTTT. The V and J genes are TRBV11-2 and TRBJ1-1; 9 bases are shared with TRBD1. With V trimmed by 3 bases and J by 4 bases, 3 bases remained unmatched. The length of the CDR3 is 14 residues. Germline V gene lookup returns CDR1 SGHAT and CDR2 FQNNGV.

The J gene is TRBJ1-1, the V gene TRBV6-1, with TRBD1 as a possible D gene (6 bases). The germline CDR1 and CDR2 sequences are MNHNS and SASEGT. With 1 base removed from V and 5 bases from J, the gap between germline ends came to 14 bases. The CDR3 has 15 amino acids. CDR3 in amino acids: CASSEGLGGWTEAFF. As DNA, the CDR3 is TGTGCCAGCAGTGAAGGCCTGGGGGGCTGGACTGAAGCTTTCTTT.

This clone appeared a single time. This chain joins TRBV5-6 and TRBJ2-1, with 7 bases lining up with TRBD2. Trimming cost V 4 bases and J 0 bases; bases outside gene matches: 7. Per germline, CDR1 SGHDT and CDR2 YYEEEE. This CDR3 comprises 16 residues. CDR3 bases: TGTGCCAGCAGCCCGCTGGGGGGGATCTCCTACAATGAGCAGTTCTTC. This gives the protein CASSPLGGISYNEQFF.

The chain links TRBV14 to TRBJ1-5; D is perhaps TRBD1 (6 bases). Deletions cut 4 bases from V and 5 bases from J, with 15 bases between. The CDR3 totals 15 residues. CDR1 and CDR2 (germline): SGHDN, FVKESK. CDR3 protein: CASSLTCKGDQPQHF. The CDR3 DNA is TGTGCCAGCAGCCTCACGTGCAAGGGGGATCAGCCCCAGCATTTT.

J is TRBJ2-1 and V is TRBV7-7; 9 positions match TRBD2. The CDR3 extends over 16 amino acids. Germline CDR1 and CDR2: SSHAT and FNYEAQ (reference sequence). J gave up 4 bases and V 2 bases, and 6 bases lay outside the gene matches. The CDR3 loop reads CASSLNSGGGYNEQFF. CDR3 DNA: TGTGCCAGCAGCTTAAATAGCGGGGGCGGGTACAATGAGCAGTTCTTC.

The genes are TRBV4-1 and TRBJ1-4; D is perhaps TRBD1 (6 bases). V shed 0 bases and J shed 7 bases, with 9 bases lying between them. CDR1 and CDR2 from the germline V gene are MGHRA and YSYEKL. This CDR3 comprises 14 residues. This chain's CDR3 is CASSQEQGSEKLFF. Here the CDR3 DNA reads TGCGCCAGCAGCCAAGAACAGGGAAGTGAAAAACTGTTTTTT.

The chain couples TRBV10-3 to TRBJ2-7; D is unclear. Germline CDR1 and CDR2: ENHRY and SYGVKD. CDR3 length: 12 amino acids. V lost 3 bases to trimming and J lost 6 bases, with 9 bases between them. The CDR3 region is CAISDNPAEQYF. As DNA, the CDR3 is TGTGCCATCAGTGATAACCCGGCCGAGCAGTACTTC.

This clone appeared once. V gene TRBV7-2 combines with J gene TRBJ2-7; D possibly uses TRBD1 or TRBD2 (5 bases each). Germline V gene lookup returns CDR1 SGHTA and CDR2 FQGNSA. V gave up 4 bases and J gave up 7 bases, with 14 bases separating them. The CDR3 is 13 residues long. The CDR3 DNA reads TGTGCCAGCAGCTCGGGGCGGATTAGTGAGCAGTACTTC. Translated: CASSSGRISEQYF.

The V gene is TRBV2, the J gene TRBJ1-5; possibly TRBD1 for D (5 bases). Germline V gene data show CDR1 as SNHLY and CDR2 as FYNNEI. The CDR3 sequence is 14 residues long. V was pared by 5 bases and J by 6 bases, with 14 bases between. This CDR3 is CASSFAGSGQPQHF. The DNA of the CDR3 is TGTGCCAGCAGTTTTGCAGGGTCAGGTCAGCCCCAGCATTTT.

The chain has TRBV5-5 and TRBJ2-3, with a weak D call TRBD2 (6 bases). The CDR3 extends over 15 amino acids. Trimming cost V 0 bases and J 2 bases, with 10 bases left between them. CDR1 and CDR2 (germline): SGHKS, YYEKEE (reference sequence). The chain's CDR3 is CASSLGGLSTDTQYF. The CDR3 DNA reads TGTGCCAGCAGCTTGGGGGGACTCTCCACAGATACGCAGTATTTT.

The CDR3 loop is CASSPQGPGELFF. The CDR3 bases are TGTGCCAGCAGCCCACAGGGGCCCGGGGAGCTGTTTTTT. This sequence joins TRBV6-1 and TRBJ2-2; 7 bases are shared with TRBD1. This CDR3 is 13 amino acids long. CDR1 and CDR2 (germline): MNHNS, SASEGT. The ends lost 6 bases at V and 6 bases at J; junction bases unmatched: 4.

As DNA, the CDR3 is TGCGCCAGCAGCCAGGGACTAGCGGGAGAGATCGAGCAGTACTTC. Translating gives CASSQGLAGEIEQYF. The chain carries TRBV5-1 and TRBJ2-7, with 14 nucleotides matching TRBD2. This CDR3 spans 15 amino acids. V shed 4 bases and J 6 bases; nucleotides not matched to a gene: 6. Germline CDR1 and CDR2: SGHRS and YFSETQ.

The CDR3 is CASSVVAGQVNTEAFF. For the CDR3, the DNA is TGTGCCAGCAGCGTAGTTGCTGGACAGGTGAACACTGAAGCTTTCTTT. The chain combines TRBV9 with TRBJ1-1; 7 positions agree with TRBD1. CDR3 length: 16 residues. With 0 bases clipped from V and 0 bases from J, the junction kept 5 bases outside the gene matches. CDR1 and CDR2 (germline): SGDLS, YYNGEE. Full variable domain (rest looked up from reference TRBV9 and TRBJ1-1): DSGVTQTPKHLITATGQRVTLRCSPRSGDLSVYWYQQSLDQGLQFLIQYYNGEERAKGNILERFSAQQFPDLHSELNLSSLELGDSALYFCASSVVAGQVNTEAFFGQGTRLTVV.

The chain uses TRBV6-4 and TRBJ2-2; D uncertain. The CDR3 is 13 residues long. With 0 bases removed from V and 5 bases from J, the gap between germline ends came to 4 bases. Germline-derived CDR1 and CDR2 are MRHNA and SNTAGT. CDR3 nucleotides: TGTGCCAGCAGTGACTCCGGGACCGGGGAGCTGTTTTTT. This sequence encodes CASSDSGTGELFF.

The chain has TRBV6-6 and TRBJ1-2, with D maybe TRBD1 (5 bases). Germline values: CDR1 MNHNY, CDR2 SVGAGI (reference sequence). The V and J ends lost 2 bases and 0 bases respectively, with 13 bases between them. This CDR3 has 16 amino acids. The CDR3 sequence is CASSYKARAPNYGYTF. The CDR3 nucleotides are TGTGCCAGCAGTTACAAGGCCAGGGCCCCTAACTATGGCTACACCTTC.

V is TRBV15 and J is TRBJ1-2, with 7 bases matching TRBD1. This CDR3 has 16 residues. The germline V gene has CDR1 LNHNV and CDR2 YYDKDF (reference sequence). V was pared by 1 base and J by 5 bases, with 10 bases of the junction left unmatched. The CDR3 reads CATSRVPRQGRYGYTF. The DNA for the CDR3 is TGTGCCACCAGCAGAGTTCCCAGACAGGGACGGTATGGCTACACCTTC.

V usage is TRBV4-3 and J usage is TRBJ2-6; 8 bases fit TRBD1. The CDR3 contains 19 residues. Germline loops: CDR1 LGHNA, CDR2 YSLEER. Germline trimming cut 0 bases from V and 0 bases from J; bases unmatched to any gene: 7. The CDR3: CASSQDQGQGLSGANVLTF. The CDR3 DNA sequence: TGCGCCAGCAGCCAAGATCAAGGACAGGGTCTCTCTGGGGCCAACGTCCTGACTTTC.